This T cell receptor (beta chain) was documented in a study of T cells in Graves' hyperthyroidism and ophthalmopathy. Lactation, pregnancy, other autoimmune disease or uncontrolled infection led to exclusion of patients. This clonotype has a count of ten or more. Its antigen remains unknown. Study-wide findings and caveats: Peripheral blood also featured most of the thyroid clonotypes expanded above 0.001.

TCR beta CDR3 region amplification was performed from RNA transcripts. Researchers ran a first-round RT-PCR on the TCR CDR3 using the HTBI primer set. TCRdb recomputed calls from the multiplex PCR reads with MiXCR, one row per CDR3 protein. This table has fewer than 750,000 distinct CDR3 sequences, roughly 15% appearing once. Sample: blood. The receptor's source is a woman aged 45-65 years with Graves' ophthalmopathy.

CDR3 region: CASSPQGQVSGANVLTF. As DNA, the CDR3 is TGTGCCAGCAGCCCTCAGGGACAGGTCTCTGGGGCCAACGTCCTGACTTTC. This chain links TRBV11-2 with TRBJ2-6, with TRBD1 matching over 8 bases. There are 17 residues in the CDR3. Losses at the gene ends were 5 bases for V and 0 bases for J; bases not matched to a gene: 6. Germline CDR1 reads SGHAT; CDR2 reads FQNNGV.